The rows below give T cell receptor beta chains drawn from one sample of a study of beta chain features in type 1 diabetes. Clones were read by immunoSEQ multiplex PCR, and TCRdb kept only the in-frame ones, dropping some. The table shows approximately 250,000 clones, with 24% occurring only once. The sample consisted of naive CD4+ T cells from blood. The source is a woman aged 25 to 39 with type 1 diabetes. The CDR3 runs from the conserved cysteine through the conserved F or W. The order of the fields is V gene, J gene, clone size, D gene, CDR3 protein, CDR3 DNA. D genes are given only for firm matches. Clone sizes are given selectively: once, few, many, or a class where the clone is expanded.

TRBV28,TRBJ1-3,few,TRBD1,CASFRDSTFSGNTIYF,TGTGCCAGCTTTCGGGACAGCACATTCTCTGGAAACACCATATATTTT
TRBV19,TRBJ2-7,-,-,CASSIGVGGEQYF,TGTGCCAGTAGTATCGGGGTGGGAGGCGAGCAGTACTTC
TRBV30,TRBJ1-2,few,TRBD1,CAWNVQLQGIYTF,TGTGCCTGGAACGTCCAGCTACAGGGGATCTACACCTTC
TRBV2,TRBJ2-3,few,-,CASSEQGFPDTQYF,TGTGCCAGCAGTGAGCAGGGGTTCCCAGATACGCAGTATTTT
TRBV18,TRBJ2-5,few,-,CASSPDQETQYF,TGTGCCAGCTCCCCCGACCAAGAGACCCAGTACTTC
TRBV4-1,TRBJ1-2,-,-,CASSQGWGADGYTF,TGCGCCAGCAGCCAAGGATGGGGCGCCGATGGCTACACCTTC
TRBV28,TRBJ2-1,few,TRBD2,CASSLFQGIAGNNEQFF,TGTGCCAGCAGTTTATTCCAGGGAATAGCGGGTAACAATGAGCAGTTCTTC
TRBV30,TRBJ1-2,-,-,CAWSGSGRMYGYTF,TGTGCCTGGAGTGGATCAGGGAGGATGTATGGCTACACCTTC
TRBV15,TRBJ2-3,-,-,CATSNRGGSTDTQYF,TGTGCCACCAGCAACAGGGGGGGTAGCACAGATACGCAGTATTTT
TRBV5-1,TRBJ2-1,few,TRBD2,CASSPGLAGYNEQFF,TGCGCCAGCAGCCCGGGGCTAGCGGGTTACAATGAGCAGTTCTTC
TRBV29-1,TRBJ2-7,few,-,CSVTLWGQGAYEQYF,TGCAGCGTAACTCTCTGGGGGCAGGGCGCCTACGAGCAGTACTTC
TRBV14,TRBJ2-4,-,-,CASSQGVLQYF,TGTGCCAGCAGCCAGGGAGTGCTTCAGTACTTC
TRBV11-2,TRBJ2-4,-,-,CASSRISGTMGNIQYF,TGTGCCAGCAGCAGGATTAGCGGAACCATGGGTAACATTCAGTACTTC
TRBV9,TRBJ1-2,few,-,CASSLWAESGYTF,TGTGCCAGCAGCCTCTGGGCAGAGTCTGGCTACACCTTC
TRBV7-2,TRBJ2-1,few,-,CASSLDSGTIFF,TGTGCCAGCAGCTTAGACTCGGGTACAATTTTCTTC
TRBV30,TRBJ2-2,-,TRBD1,CAWSGARGRTGELFF,TGTGCCTGGAGTGGAGCGAGGGGGCGGACCGGGGAGCTGTTTTTT
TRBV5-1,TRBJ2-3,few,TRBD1,CASSSQGPRADTQYF,TGCGCCAGCAGCTCACAGGGGCCCCGGGCAGATACGCAGTATTTT